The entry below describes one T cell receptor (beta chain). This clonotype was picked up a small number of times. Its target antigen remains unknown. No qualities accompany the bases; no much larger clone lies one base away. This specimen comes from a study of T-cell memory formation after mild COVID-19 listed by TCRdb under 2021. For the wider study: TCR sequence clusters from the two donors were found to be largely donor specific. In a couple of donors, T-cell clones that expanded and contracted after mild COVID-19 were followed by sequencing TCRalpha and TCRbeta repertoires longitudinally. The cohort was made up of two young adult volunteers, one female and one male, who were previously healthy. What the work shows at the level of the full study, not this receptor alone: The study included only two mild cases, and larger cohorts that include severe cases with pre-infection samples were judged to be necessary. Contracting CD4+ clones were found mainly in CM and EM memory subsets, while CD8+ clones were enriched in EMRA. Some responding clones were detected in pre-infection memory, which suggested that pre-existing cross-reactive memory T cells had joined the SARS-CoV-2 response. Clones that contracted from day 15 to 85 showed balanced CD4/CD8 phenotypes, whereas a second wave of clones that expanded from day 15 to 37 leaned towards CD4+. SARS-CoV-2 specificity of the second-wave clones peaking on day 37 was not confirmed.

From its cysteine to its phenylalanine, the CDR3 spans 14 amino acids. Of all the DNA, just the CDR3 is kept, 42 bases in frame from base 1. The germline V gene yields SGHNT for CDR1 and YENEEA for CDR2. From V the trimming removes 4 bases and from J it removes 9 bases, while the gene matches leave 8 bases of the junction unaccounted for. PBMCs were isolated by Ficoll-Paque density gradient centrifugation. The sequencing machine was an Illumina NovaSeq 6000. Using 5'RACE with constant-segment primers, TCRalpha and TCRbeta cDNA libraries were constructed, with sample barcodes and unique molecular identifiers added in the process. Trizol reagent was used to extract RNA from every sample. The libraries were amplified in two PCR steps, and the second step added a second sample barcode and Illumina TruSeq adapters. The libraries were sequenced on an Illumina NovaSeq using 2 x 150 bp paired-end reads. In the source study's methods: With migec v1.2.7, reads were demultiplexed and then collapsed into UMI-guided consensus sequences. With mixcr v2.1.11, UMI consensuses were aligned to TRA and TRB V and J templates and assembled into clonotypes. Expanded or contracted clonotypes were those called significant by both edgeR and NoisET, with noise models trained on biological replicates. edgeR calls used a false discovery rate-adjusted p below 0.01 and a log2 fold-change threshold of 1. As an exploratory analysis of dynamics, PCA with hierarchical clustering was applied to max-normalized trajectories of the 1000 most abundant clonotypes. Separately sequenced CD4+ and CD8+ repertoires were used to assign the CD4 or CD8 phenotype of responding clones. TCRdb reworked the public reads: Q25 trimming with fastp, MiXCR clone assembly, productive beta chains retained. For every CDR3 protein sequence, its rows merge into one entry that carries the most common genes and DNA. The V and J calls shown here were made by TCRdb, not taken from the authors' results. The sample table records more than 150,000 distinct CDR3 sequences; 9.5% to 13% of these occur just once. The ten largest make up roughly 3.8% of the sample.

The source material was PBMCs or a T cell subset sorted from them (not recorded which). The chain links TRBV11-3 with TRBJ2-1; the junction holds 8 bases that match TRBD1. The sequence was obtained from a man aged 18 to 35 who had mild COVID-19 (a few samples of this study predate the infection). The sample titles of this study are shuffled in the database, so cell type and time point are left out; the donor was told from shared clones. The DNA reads TGTGCCAGCAGCTCATCAGGGGGCGAGGGTGAGCAGTTCTTC. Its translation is CASSSSGGEGEQFF. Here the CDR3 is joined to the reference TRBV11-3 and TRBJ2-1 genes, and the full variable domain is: EAGVVQSPRYKIIEKKQPVAFWCNPISGHNTLYWYLQNLGQGPELLIRYENEEAVDDSQLPKDRFSAERLKGVDSTLKIQPAELGDSAVYLCASSSSGGEGEQFFGPGTRLTVL.